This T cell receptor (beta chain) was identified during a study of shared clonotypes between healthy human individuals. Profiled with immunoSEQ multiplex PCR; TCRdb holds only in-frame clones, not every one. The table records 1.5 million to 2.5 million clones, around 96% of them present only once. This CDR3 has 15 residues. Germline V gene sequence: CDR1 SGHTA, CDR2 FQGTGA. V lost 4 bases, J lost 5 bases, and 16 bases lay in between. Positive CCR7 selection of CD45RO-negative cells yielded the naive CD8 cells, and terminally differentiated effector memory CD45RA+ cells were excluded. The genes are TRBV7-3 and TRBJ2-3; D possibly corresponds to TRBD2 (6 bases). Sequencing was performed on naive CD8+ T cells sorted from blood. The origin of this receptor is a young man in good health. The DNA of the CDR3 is TGTGCCAGCAGCTCCTCGAATAGCGGAATAGATACGCAGTATTTT. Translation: CASSSSNSGIDTQYF.